This entry lists 11 T cell receptor beta chains sequenced from one sample in a study of blood T cells in healthy people across ages. A J-beta primer mix and a sample-barcoded 5' primer were used in a second PCR of about 6 to 12 cycles. Each CDR3 protein gets one entry after TCRdb re-called the 5' RACE reads with MiXCR. This sample has over 1,300,000 distinct CDR3 sequences, with approximately 59% found just once. The sample was blood. The receptors come from a young man in good health.

This chain connects TRBV6-6 to TRBJ2-1; D unclear. V lost 4 bases and J lost 8, with 6 bases in between. This CDR3 contains 11 residues. Per germline, CDR1 MNHNY and CDR2 SVGAGI (reference sequence). CDR3 protein: CASSLRHEQFF. The CDR3, as DNA: TGTGCCAGCAGTTTGCGTCATGAGCAGTTCTTC.

This clonotype was seen only a few times. The chain employs TRBV29-1 and TRBJ2-1, with TRBD1 matching over 8 bases. J was trimmed by 6 bases and V by 3 bases; bases with no gene match: 4. This CDR3 has 13 residues. Germline V gene sequence: CDR1 SQVTM, CDR2 ANQGSEA. Here the CDR3 reads CSVDRTGGNEQFF. In DNA, the CDR3 is TGCAGCGTTGACCGCACAGGGGGCAATGAGCAGTTCTTC.

The rearrangement links TRBV3-1 to TRBJ2-6; 10 bases agree with TRBD1. Germline trimming cut 4 bases from V and 4 bases from J; bases unmatched to any gene: 7. The CDR3 sequence is 17 residues long. Germline V gene lookup returns CDR1 LGHDT and CDR2 YNNKEL (reference sequence). The CDR3 DNA is TGTGCCAGCAGCCCCTCTGGGACAGGGGACGGGGCCAACGTCCTGACTTTC. Translation gives CASSPSGTGDGANVLTF.

The CDR3 here is CASSQDLQTYEQYF. CDR3 bases: TGTGCCAGCAGCCAAGATCTCCAGACCTACGAGCAGTACTTC. V gene TRBV4-2 combines with J gene TRBJ2-5; unclear D gene. The DNA matches TRBJ2-7 better at its end, which makes the J call doubtful. The CDR3 consists of 14 residues. Germline lookup yields CDR1 LGHNA and CDR2 YNFKEQ.

This chain links TRBV20-1 with TRBJ1-1; tentative D call: TRBD1 (6 bases). Germline lookup yields CDR1 DFQATT and CDR2 SNEGSKA (reference sequence). With 5 bases removed from V and 7 bases from J, the gap between germline ends came to 17 bases. The CDR3 extends over 13 amino acids. CDR3 nucleotides: TGCAGTGCTCTTCGCGACAGAGGGGGTGAAGCTTTCTTT. The encoded protein is CSALRDRGGEAFF.

The chain is built from TRBV18 and TRBJ2-3; 9 bases map to TRBD1. Germline V gene data show CDR1 as KGHSH and CDR2 as LQKENI. Unmatched junction bases numbered 3, after V lost 3 bases and J lost 5 bases. CDR3 length: 14 residues. The CDR3 loop reads CASSPGQGEDTQYF. In DNA, the CDR3 is TGTGCCAGCTCACCGGGACAGGGTGAAGATACGCAGTATTTT. The full variable domain, its missing parts supplied by reference TRBV18 and TRBJ2-3, is NAGVMQNPRHLVRRRGQEARLRCSPMKGHSHVYWYRQLPEEGLKFMVYLQKENIIDESGMPKERFSAEFPKEGPSILRIQQVVRGDSAAYFCASSPGQGEDTQYFGPGTRLTVL.

The CDR3 DNA reads TGTGCCAGCAGCCCCACGGATGGGGCCGCCTTTAAGTACTTC. Protein product: CASSPTDGAAFKYF. This sequence joins TRBV4-2 and TRBJ2-5, with D tentatively TRBD1 (5 bases). CDR1 and CDR2 (germline): LGHNA, YNFKEQ. CDR3 length: 14 residues. The germline V and J ends were trimmed by 4 bases and 12 bases, with 21 bases remaining between them.

The gene calls are TRBV3-1 and TRBJ2-2; D tentatively reads TRBD1 or TRBD2 (6 bases each). From germline, CDR1 is LGHDT and CDR2 YNNKEL (reference sequence). The CDR3 sequence is 16 residues long. Trimming pared 4 bases from V and 1 base from J, leaving 13 bases between. This CDR3 reads CASSPQGGGNTGELFF. CDR3 coding DNA: TGTGCCAGCAGCCCGCAAGGAGGGGGGAACACCGGGGAGCTGTTTTTT.

A few counts support this clonotype. The genes are TRBV7-6 and TRBJ2-1; D remains unclear. Trimming stripped 1 base from V and 0 bases from J, with 7 bases between. Germline lookup yields CDR1 SGHVS and CDR2 FNYEAQ. The CDR3 is 15 residues long. The CDR3 DNA is TGTGCCAGCAGCTTAGGGGTTAGCTCCTACAATGAGCAGTTCTTC. It translates to CASSLGVSSYNEQFF.

J is TRBJ2-5 and V is TRBV4-3; D call uncertain. From germline, CDR1 is LGHNA and CDR2 YSLEER. This CDR3 region has 15 residues. Trimming removed 0 bases from V and 3 bases from J, with 11 bases in between. CDR3 loop: CASSQDMGSKETQYF. As DNA, the CDR3 is TGCGCCAGCAGCCAAGATATGGGAAGCAAAGAGACCCAGTACTTC.

The chain employs TRBV20-1 and TRBJ2-5; D is uncertain. Germline assignment: CDR1 DFQATT and CDR2 SNEGSKA (reference sequence). With 6 bases removed from V and 1 base from J, the gap between germline ends came to 15 bases. This CDR3 has 14 residues. CDR3 nucleotide sequence: TGCAGTGCAGCTCATACCAGAACCCAAGAGACCCAGTACTTC. It encodes CSAAHTRTQETQYF.